This TCR beta chain was sequenced in a study of blood T cell repertoires in COVID-19 (dated by TCRdb to 2020 to 2022). General notes on the study: The collaborator samples originated in the United States, Italy and Spain and spanned the acute and convalescent phases of COVID-19. The prospective study material was composed of cDNA or gDNA derived from T cells, B-cell-depleted T cells, or PBMCs. Subjects who had been exposed to COVID-19, were actively infected with it, or had recovered from it provided the deeply sampled blood TCRbeta repertoires that made up the dataset. The repertoires were released in a freely available public database intended as a resource for research on the immune response to SARS-CoV-2. Samples came from the ongoing ImmuneRACE study (first 160 participants) plus 1,254 subjects from 6 global collaborators. Sample metadata almost always included a de-identified subject ID, COVID-19 status, age in years and sex. HLA class I and class II types, where available, came from metadata supplied by the sample provider rather than from assay-based typing. Points the paper makes about the study in general: The quantity of clinical and demographic metadata differed by source and by participant and was supplied without curation.

From the cysteine through the phenylalanine, the CDR3 covers 15 amino acids. Just the 45-base CDR3 DNA is kept, in frame starting at base 1. V loses 0 bases of germline sequence and J loses 0 bases, and the interval between the two ends is 9 bases. Reading the germline V gene gives CDR1 MGHRA and CDR2 YSYEKL. Remarks on this clone: Its antigen is currently not known. No quality values exist for individual bases; no much larger clone is one base distant.

The immunoSEQ Assay, a bias-controlled multiplex PCR, was used to amplify TCRbeta CDR3 regions from genomic DNA. Under the source paper's analysis protocol: The number of nucleated cells in each sample was estimated by amplification of reference gene primers within the assay. To quantify the absolute abundance of each unique TCRbeta CDR3 rearrangement, sequence reads were collapsed and filtered. For each sample, productive Simpson clonality was calculated by taking the square root of Simpson's diversity index across productive rearrangements. The table was pulled from immuneACCESS by TCRdb, which kept in-frame rearrangements only. Such tables lose some clones; where checked, under half of the loss comes from unresolved V genes, and the rest has no known cause. V and J calls and clone size follow that table, whereas D and trimming were derived from the DNA. This sample comprises 250,000 to 350,000 clones, 90% of them detected only once. 3.5% to 5% of the sample is taken by the ten largest.

Enrolling through a virtual design, the prospective study's participants ranged in age from roughly 18 to 90 years and lived across 24 United States geographic areas. To assign participants to cohorts, the prospective study relied on clinical history that participants themselves reported in a screening survey and a study questionnaire. In the prospective study, whole blood, serum and a nasopharyngeal or oropharyngeal swab were collected from each participant by mobile phlebotomists. Over a roughly 2-month period, participants in the prospective study had the option of providing additional blood draws and questionnaires. Prospective study blood samples were shipped either frozen or at room temperature before DNA extraction.

The receptor comes from a woman between 18 and 29 years old with acute COVID-19. The V gene is TRBV4-1 and the J gene is TRBJ2-7; the D gene cannot be named for sure. Sequencing was carried out using PBMCs or T cells enriched from blood (not recorded which). The DNA reads TGCGCCAGCAGCCAAGAACAGATTAGCTCCTACGAGCAGTACTTC. It codes for CASSQEQISSYEQYF.